These T cell receptor beta chains were read from a single sample in a study of blood T cell repertoires in COVID-19. The repertoire was sequenced with immunoSEQ multiplex PCR; TCRdb's copy has only in-frame clones and lacks some. The sample has 150,000 to 200,000 clones; under 80% are singletons. The sequencing input was peripheral blood. Every receptor here comes from an older man with acute or convalescent COVID-19. CDR3s include the opening cysteine and the closing phenylalanine or tryptophan. D genes are given only for firm matches. Clone size appears in some rows only: once, few, many, or a class for an expanded clone.

v_gene: TRBV7-2
abundance: once
d_gene: TRBD2
j_gene: TRBJ2-2
CDR3aa: CASSRTSGNTGELFF
CDR3nt: TGTGCCAGCAGTCGGACTAGCGGGAACACCGGGGAGCTGTTTTTT

v_gene: TRBV7-6
abundance: few
d_gene: TRBD1
j_gene: TRBJ2-2
CDR3aa: CASSLAQGAIGELFF
CDR3nt: TGTGCCAGCAGCTTAGCGCAGGGGGCTATCGGGGAGCTGTTTTTT

v_gene: TRBV4-3
abundance: NA
d_gene: NA
j_gene: TRBJ2-3
CDR3aa: CASSPGQNTDTQYF
CDR3nt: TGCGCCAGCAGCCCTGGACAAAACACAGATACGCAGTATTTT

v_gene: TRBV7-8
abundance: NA
d_gene: TRBD2
j_gene: TRBJ2-1
CDR3aa: CASSSAPAGGPGEQFF
CDR3nt: TGTGCCAGCAGCTCGGCCCCAGCGGGAGGGCCCGGTGAGCAGTTCTTC

v_gene: TRBV12-3/TRBV12-4
abundance: once
d_gene: NA
j_gene: TRBJ1-2
CDR3aa: CASSSRGGYTF
CDR3nt: TGTGCCAGCAGTTCTCGGGGTGGCTACACCTTC

v_gene: TRBV2
abundance: NA
d_gene: NA
j_gene: TRBJ1-4
CDR3aa: CASSEGSGGLYEKLFF
CDR3nt: TGTGCCAGCAGTGAAGGGAGCGGGGGCCTTTATGAAAAACTGTTTTTT

v_gene: TRBV15
abundance: NA
d_gene: NA
j_gene: TRBJ1-5
CDR3aa: CATSRDYGGDQPQHF
CDR3nt: TGTGCCACCAGCAGAGATTATGGGGGGGATCAGCCCCAGCATTTT

v_gene: TRBV2
abundance: NA
d_gene: TRBD1
j_gene: TRBJ1-2
CDR3aa: CASSGQGNYGYTF
CDR3nt: TGTGCCAGCAGTGGACAGGGGAACTATGGCTACACCTTC

v_gene: TRBV27
abundance: once
d_gene: NA
j_gene: TRBJ2-7
CDR3aa: CASSEMGTYYEQYF
CDR3nt: TGTGCCAGCAGCGAAATGGGGACATACTACGAGCAGTACTTC

v_gene: TRBV28
abundance: NA
d_gene: NA
j_gene: TRBJ1-5
CDR3aa: CASSLYDGLLGAGDNQPQHF
CDR3nt: TGTGCCAGCAGTTTATATGACGGGCTTTTAGGGGCAGGTGATAATCAGCCCCAGCATTTT

v_gene: TRBV11-3
abundance: NA
d_gene: NA
j_gene: TRBJ1-6
CDR3aa: CASSLLQGSNSPLHF
CDR3nt: TGTGCCAGCAGCTTATTGCAGGGGAGCAATTCACCCCTCCACTTT

v_gene: TRBV5-1
abundance: few
d_gene: NA
j_gene: TRBJ1-2
CDR3aa: CASSSVSGIAGYTF
CDR3nt: TGCGCCAGCAGCTCCGTATCAGGGATTGCTGGCTACACCTTC

v_gene: TRBV5-1
abundance: NA
d_gene: NA
j_gene: TRBJ1-6
CDR3aa: CASGPTPGGGGNSPLHF
CDR3nt: TGCGCCAGCGGACCTACTCCTGGGGGCGGTGGTAATTCACCCCTCCACTTT

v_gene: TRBV6-2/TRBV6-3
abundance: few
d_gene: TRBD2
j_gene: TRBJ2-3
CDR3aa: CASSSPSGGAFSSSTDTQYF
CDR3nt: TGTGCCAGCAGTTCCCCCAGCGGGGGGGCCTTCAGTAGTAGCACAGATACGCAGTATTTT

v_gene: TRBV7-9
abundance: NA
d_gene: TRBD2
j_gene: TRBJ2-1
CDR3aa: CASSSGLAGGPVSYNEQFF
CDR3nt: TGTGCCAGCAGCTCGGGACTAGCGGGAGGGCCAGTCTCCTACAATGAGCAGTTCTTC

v_gene: TRBV2
abundance: NA
d_gene: NA
j_gene: TRBJ1-2
CDR3aa: CASSEAPRQGYTF
CDR3nt: TGTGCCAGCAGTGAAGCCCCGCGGCAGGGCTACACCTTC

v_gene: TRBV6-4
abundance: NA
d_gene: NA
j_gene: TRBJ1-2
CDR3aa: CASSPNTVSNYGYTF
CDR3nt: TGTGCCAGTTCCCCAAACACAGTCAGCAACTATGGCTACACCTTC

v_gene: TRBV12-3/TRBV12-4
abundance: NA
d_gene: NA
j_gene: TRBJ1-1
CDR3aa: CASNGGKSSFF
CDR3nt: TGTGCCAGCAACGGCGGCAAGTCGTCTTTCTTT

v_gene: TRBV25-1
abundance: NA
d_gene: NA
j_gene: TRBJ2-2
CDR3aa: CASRRTGELFF
CDR3nt: TGTGCCAGCAGGCGGACCGGGGAGCTGTTTTTT

v_gene: TRBV4-2
abundance: NA
d_gene: TRBD2
j_gene: TRBJ2-1
CDR3aa: CASSQEGIGRADNEQFF
CDR3nt: TGTGCCAGCAGCCAAGAAGGCATCGGGAGGGCCGACAATGAGCAGTTCTTC

v_gene: TRBV5-4
abundance: NA
d_gene: TRBD1
j_gene: TRBJ2-7
CDR3aa: CASSLDRAYEQYF
CDR3nt: TGTGCCAGCAGCCTGGACAGGGCGTACGAGCAGTACTTC

v_gene: TRBV5-1
abundance: few
d_gene: TRBD1
j_gene: TRBJ1-2
CDR3aa: CASSLAYRGIDYGYTF
CDR3nt: TGCGCCAGCAGCTTGGCATACAGGGGGATCGACTATGGCTACACCTTC

v_gene: TRBV15
abundance: NA
d_gene: TRBD1
j_gene: TRBJ1-5
CDR3aa: CATRRTGGVQPQHF
CDR3nt: TGTGCCACCCGGAGAACAGGGGGAGTTCAGCCCCAGCATTTT

v_gene: TRBV7-2
abundance: NA
d_gene: NA
j_gene: TRBJ2-2
CDR3aa: CASSLVGRAGELFF
CDR3nt: TGTGCCAGCAGCTTAGTTGGCAGGGCCGGGGAGCTGTTTTTT

v_gene: TRBV15
abundance: NA
d_gene: NA
j_gene: TRBJ2-1
CDR3aa: CATSRGRGVSGLVYNEQFF
CDR3nt: TGTGCCACCAGCAGAGGACGCGGGGTATCCGGACTGGTCTACAATGAGCAGTTCTTC

v_gene: TRBV5-4
abundance: NA
d_gene: TRBD1
j_gene: TRBJ1-1
CDR3aa: CASSQKIDRGTEAFF
CDR3nt: TGTGCCAGCAGCCAAAAAATAGACAGGGGCACTGAAGCTTTCTTT

v_gene: TRBV5-1
abundance: NA
d_gene: NA
j_gene: TRBJ1-1
CDR3aa: CASSRMTGPNTEAFF
CDR3nt: TGCGCCAGCAGCAGAATGACAGGACCAAACACTGAAGCTTTCTTT

v_gene: TRBV5-1
abundance: NA
d_gene: TRBD1
j_gene: TRBJ1-1
CDR3aa: CASSLYLGQGPEAFF
CDR3nt: TGCGCCAGCAGCTTGTATCTGGGACAGGGACCAGAAGCTTTCTTT

v_gene: TRBV19
abundance: NA
d_gene: TRBD1
j_gene: TRBJ1-4
CDR3aa: CASSPPEGGTNEKLFF
CDR3nt: TGTGCCAGTAGTCCCCCTGAAGGGGGCACTAATGAAAAACTGTTTTTT

v_gene: TRBV6-2/TRBV6-3
abundance: NA
d_gene: NA
j_gene: TRBJ1-5
CDR3aa: CASSLGEARQPQHF
CDR3nt: TGTGCCAGCAGCCTAGGGGAGGCAAGGCAGCCCCAGCATTTT

v_gene: TRBV30
abundance: NA
d_gene: TRBD1
j_gene: TRBJ2-3
CDR3aa: CASQGSGGNTDTQYF
CDR3nt: TGTGCCTCACAGGGGTCAGGGGGCAATACAGATACGCAGTATTTT

v_gene: TRBV7-2
abundance: few
d_gene: NA
j_gene: TRBJ2-7
CDR3aa: CASNPTTVHEQYF
CDR3nt: TGTGCCAGCAACCCAACTACCGTCCACGAGCAGTACTTC

v_gene: TRBV2
abundance: NA
d_gene: NA
j_gene: TRBJ2-7
CDR3aa: CASMGQVSYEQYF
CDR3nt: TGTGCCAGCATGGGGCAGGTGTCCTACGAGCAGTACTTC

v_gene: TRBV6-6
abundance: many
d_gene: TRBD2
j_gene: TRBJ2-7
CDR3aa: CASSYGRLAGDEQYF
CDR3nt: TGTGCCAGCAGTTACGGTCGGCTAGCGGGAGATGAGCAGTACTTC

v_gene: TRBV14
abundance: NA
d_gene: TRBD1
j_gene: TRBJ1-1
CDR3aa: CASSFRTGMNTEAFF
CDR3nt: TGTGCCAGCAGCTTCCGGACAGGGATGAACACTGAAGCTTTCTTT

v_gene: TRBV2
abundance: NA
d_gene: NA
j_gene: TRBJ1-3
CDR3aa: CASSAGNPSGNTIYF
CDR3nt: TGTGCCAGCAGTGCCGGGAACCCCTCTGGAAACACCATATATTTT

v_gene: TRBV27
abundance: NA
d_gene: NA
j_gene: TRBJ2-3
CDR3aa: CASSLYAVGPDTQYF
CDR3nt: TGTGCCAGCAGTTTATATGCGGTCGGCCCAGATACGCAGTATTTT

v_gene: TRBV10-2
abundance: NA
d_gene: TRBD2
j_gene: TRBJ2-7
CDR3aa: CASRSSGGGYEQYF
CDR3nt: TGTGCCAGCAGGTCTAGCGGGGGCGGATACGAGCAGTACTTC

v_gene: TRBV18
abundance: NA
d_gene: NA
j_gene: TRBJ2-3
CDR3aa: CASSAQPGDTDTQYF
CDR3nt: TGTGCCAGCTCAGCTCAACCGGGGGACACAGATACGCAGTATTTT

v_gene: TRBV19
abundance: NA
d_gene: NA
j_gene: TRBJ1-2
CDR3aa: CASSLSPGDNYGYTF
CDR3nt: TGTGCCAGTAGCCTTTCCCCAGGGGACAACTATGGCTACACCTTC

v_gene: TRBV28
abundance: few
d_gene: NA
j_gene: TRBJ1-4
CDR3aa: CASSPLTGRGEKLFF
CDR3nt: TGTGCCAGCAGTCCACTGACCGGGAGGGGTGAAAAACTGTTTTTT

v_gene: TRBV29-1
abundance: NA
d_gene: TRBD1
j_gene: TRBJ2-3
CDR3aa: CSAGTGTDTQYF
CDR3nt: TGCAGCGCCGGGACAGGCACAGATACGCAGTATTTT

v_gene: TRBV27
abundance: few
d_gene: NA
j_gene: TRBJ1-6
CDR3aa: CASSSRLTGGVNSPLHF
CDR3nt: TGTGCCAGCAGTTCGAGGCTGACAGGAGGAGTCAATTCACCCCTCCACTTT

v_gene: TRBV12-5
abundance: NA
d_gene: NA
j_gene: TRBJ2-5
CDR3aa: CASGSLESGPQETQYF
CDR3nt: TGTGCTAGTGGTTCCCTCGAGAGCGGCCCTCAAGAGACCCAGTACTTC

v_gene: TRBV9
abundance: few
d_gene: TRBD1
j_gene: TRBJ2-7
CDR3aa: CASSVGTGNYEQYF
CDR3nt: TGTGCCAGCAGCGTAGGGACAGGGAACTACGAGCAGTACTTC

v_gene: TRBV30
abundance: few
d_gene: NA
j_gene: TRBJ2-1
CDR3aa: CAWSSLVYNEQFF
CDR3nt: TGTGCCTGGTCTAGTTTGGTCTACAATGAGCAGTTCTTC

v_gene: TRBV5-1
abundance: NA
d_gene: NA
j_gene: TRBJ2-5
CDR3aa: CASSLSGTGVETQYF
CDR3nt: TGCGCCAGCAGCTTAAGCGGGACAGGCGTGGAGACCCAGTACTTC

v_gene: TRBV7-2
abundance: NA
d_gene: NA
j_gene: TRBJ1-1
CDR3aa: CASSFQVNTEAFF
CDR3nt: TGTGCCAGCAGCTTTCAGGTGAACACTGAAGCTTTCTTT

v_gene: TRBV6-1
abundance: NA
d_gene: NA
j_gene: TRBJ2-5
CDR3aa: CASKRQETQYF
CDR3nt: TGTGCCAGCAAGAGACAAGAGACCCAGTACTTC

v_gene: TRBV28
abundance: NA
d_gene: TRBD1
j_gene: TRBJ1-5
CDR3aa: CASRTGLNAQHF
CDR3nt: TGTGCCAGCAGGACAGGGTTGAACGCCCAGCATTTT

v_gene: TRBV6-5
abundance: NA
d_gene: NA
j_gene: TRBJ2-7
CDR3aa: CASTLGRTYEQYF
CDR3nt: TGTGCCAGCACGCTCGGGAGAACCTACGAGCAGTACTTC

v_gene: TRBV6-5
abundance: few
d_gene: TRBD1
j_gene: TRBJ2-3
CDR3aa: CASSIQGQSTDTQYF
CDR3nt: TGTGCCAGCAGTATACAGGGGCAAAGCACAGATACGCAGTATTTT

v_gene: TRBV11-3
abundance: NA
d_gene: TRBD2
j_gene: TRBJ2-1
CDR3aa: CASSLSSGSGYNEQFF
CDR3nt: TGTGCCAGCAGCTTAAGTAGCGGGAGTGGGTATAATGAGCAGTTCTTC

v_gene: TRBV2
abundance: NA
d_gene: NA
j_gene: TRBJ1-5
CDR3aa: CASSEGAPGPNQPQHF
CDR3nt: TGTGCCAGCAGTGAGGGGGCTCCGGGCCCTAATCAGCCCCAGCATTTT

v_gene: TRBV7-8
abundance: NA
d_gene: NA
j_gene: TRBJ2-1
CDR3aa: CASSPLYQVHSYNEQFF
CDR3nt: TGTGCCAGCAGCCCGTTGTACCAAGTACACTCCTACAATGAGCAGTTCTTC

v_gene: TRBV5-1
abundance: NA
d_gene: NA
j_gene: TRBJ1-2
CDR3aa: CASSLGSGDGYTF
CDR3nt: TGCGCCAGCAGCTTGGGGTCAGGGGATGGCTACACCTTC

v_gene: TRBV5-4
abundance: NA
d_gene: TRBD2
j_gene: TRBJ2-1
CDR3aa: CASSTGLAGEQFF
CDR3nt: TGTGCCAGCAGCACCGGACTAGCGGGAGAGCAGTTCTTC

v_gene: TRBV6-6
abundance: NA
d_gene: NA
j_gene: TRBJ2-1
CDR3aa: CASSYVEQFF
CDR3nt: TGTGCCAGCAGTTACGTAGAGCAGTTCTTC

v_gene: TRBV28
abundance: NA
d_gene: NA
j_gene: TRBJ1-2
CDR3aa: CASSLRGNYGYTF
CDR3nt: TGTGCCAGCAGTTTAAGGGGTAACTATGGCTACACCTTC